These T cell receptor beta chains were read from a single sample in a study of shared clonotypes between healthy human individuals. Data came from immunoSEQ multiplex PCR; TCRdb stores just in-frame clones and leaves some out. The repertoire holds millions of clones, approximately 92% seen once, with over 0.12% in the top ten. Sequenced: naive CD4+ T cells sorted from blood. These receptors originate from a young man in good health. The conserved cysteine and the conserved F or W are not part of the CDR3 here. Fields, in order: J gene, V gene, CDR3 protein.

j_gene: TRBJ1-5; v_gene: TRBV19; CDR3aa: ASSIDPSSNQPQH
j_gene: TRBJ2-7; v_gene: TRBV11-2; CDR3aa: ATDSGAYPSYEQY
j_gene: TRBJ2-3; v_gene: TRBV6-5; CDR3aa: ASSTLAGSTDTQY
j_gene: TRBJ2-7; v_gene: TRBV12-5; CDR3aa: ASGLQGGPYEQY
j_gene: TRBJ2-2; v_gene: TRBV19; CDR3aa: ASLPGQKNTGELF
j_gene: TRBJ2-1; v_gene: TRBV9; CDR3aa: ASSVGTTHNEQF
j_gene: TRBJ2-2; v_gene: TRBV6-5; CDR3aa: ASSSWGTSGTGELF
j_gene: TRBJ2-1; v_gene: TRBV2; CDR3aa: ASSEEGLAGPNEQF
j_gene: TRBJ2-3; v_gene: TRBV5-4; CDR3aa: ASSSQRSTDTQY
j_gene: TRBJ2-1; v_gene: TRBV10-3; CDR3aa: AISESVAGGDNEQF
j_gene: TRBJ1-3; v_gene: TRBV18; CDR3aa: ASSPSSAGSGNTIY
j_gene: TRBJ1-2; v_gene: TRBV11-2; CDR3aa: ASSPRTGPNYGYT
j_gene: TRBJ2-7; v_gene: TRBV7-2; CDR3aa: ASSPRLSRYEQY
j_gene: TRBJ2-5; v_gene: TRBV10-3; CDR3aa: AISFGRGGETQY
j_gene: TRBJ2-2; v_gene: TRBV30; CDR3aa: AWSRGAGGQNTGELF
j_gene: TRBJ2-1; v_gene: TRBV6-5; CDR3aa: ASSPRQGSYNEQF
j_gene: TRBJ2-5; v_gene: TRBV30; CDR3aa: AWSEYQQRETQY